These 19 T cell receptor beta chains came from one sample sequenced in a study of blood T cell repertoires in COVID-19. The method was immunoSEQ multiplex PCR; TCRdb's version includes in-frame clones alone and lacks a portion of them. In the table there are 310,000 or so clones, roughly 86% of which are singletons. Specimen: peripheral blood. Source of these receptors: a woman aged 30 to 39 who had recovered from COVID-19.

This chain's CDR3 is CASSLGTVSSYEQYF. In nucleotides, the CDR3 is TGTGCCAGCAGCCTAGGGACAGTCAGCTCCTACGAGCAGTACTTC. This rearrangement joins TRBV5-4 to TRBJ2-7, with 7 bases lining up with TRBD1. The V and J ends lost 4 bases and 0 bases, in that order; junction bases with no gene match: 7. The CDR3 contains 15 residues. Germline loops: CDR1 SGHNT, CDR2 YYREEE (reference sequence). The whole variable domain, filled in from reference TRBV5-4 and TRBJ2-7, reads ETGVTQSPTHLIKTRGQQVTLRCSSQSGHNTVSWYQQALGQGPQFIFQYYREEENGRGNFPPRFSGLQFPNYSSELNVNALELDDSALYLCASSLGTVSSYEQYFGPGTRLTVT.

The chain uses TRBV19 and TRBJ2-5; TRBD1 aligns across 7 bases. CDR3 length equals 16 residues. The V gene end was trimmed by 1 base and the J gene end by 6 bases; junction bases not matched to a gene: 11. Per the germline V gene, CDR1 is LNHDA and CDR2 is SQIVND (reference sequence). This CDR3 reads CASSIGSGGDLQTQYF. The CDR3 DNA follows: TGTGCCAGTAGTATAGGATCAGGGGGTGATTTACAGACCCAGTACTTC.

The chain links TRBV5-6 to TRBJ2-3, with TRBD2 matching over 11 bases. Germline-derived CDR1 and CDR2 are SGHDT and YYEEEE. This CDR3 is 15 amino acids long. V shed 4 bases, J shed 4 bases, and the junction held 5 bases outside the gene matches. CDR3: CASSPELAGADTQYF. CDR3 DNA sequence: TGTGCCAGCAGCCCAGAACTAGCGGGGGCAGATACGCAGTATTTT.

This clone was seen once. The rearrangement uses TRBV19 and TRBJ1-1; possible D gene TRBD1, 5 bases. Trimming took off 7 bases at V and 5 bases at J, with 14 bases between the two ends. CDR3 length: 13 amino acids. Germline CDR1 is LNHDA and CDR2 is SQIVND (reference sequence). CDR3 protein: CASNWAGSTEAFF. The CDR3 DNA is TGTGCCAGTAATTGGGCAGGGTCTACTGAAGCTTTCTTT.

V gene TRBV5-1 combines with J gene TRBJ1-2; 7 nucleotides align to TRBD1. CDR1 and CDR2 (germline): SGHRS, YFSETQ. There are 16 residues in the CDR3. Trimming at V came to 4 bases and at J to 0 bases, leaving 9 bases not matched to a gene. CDR3 in amino acids: CASSPGQGTANYGYTF. Here the CDR3 DNA reads TGCGCCAGCAGCCCGGGGCAGGGGACAGCTAACTATGGCTACACCTTC.

The chain's CDR3 is CASRSFGTGGGSGNQPQHF. The CDR3 region has the DNA TGTGCCAGCAGGAGTTTCGGGACAGGGGGCGGTTCTGGCAATCAGCCCCAGCATTTT. The chain joins TRBV27 to TRBJ1-5; 12 bases map to TRBD1. Germline-derived CDR1 and CDR2 are MNHEY and SMNVEV (reference sequence). The V segment lost 6 bases and the J segment 2 bases; nucleotides outside the gene matches: 14. CDR3 length: 19 amino acids.

The chain has TRBV30 and TRBJ1-1, with D tentatively TRBD1 (5 bases). Germline V gene lookup returns CDR1 GTSNPN and CDR2 SVGIG (reference sequence). The CDR3 is 13 residues long. The V gene lost 5 bases and the J gene lost 0 bases, with 10 bases spanning the gap. CDR3 protein: CAWEAGMNTEAFF. CDR3 bases: TGTGCCTGGGAGGCAGGGATGAACACTGAAGCTTTCTTT.

The rearrangement joins TRBV19 to TRBJ2-1; the match to TRBD2 covers 9 bases. Losses at the gene ends were 2 bases for V and 4 bases for J; bases not matched to a gene: 6. This CDR3 region has 16 residues. Germline V gives CDR1 LNHDA, CDR2 SQIVND (reference sequence). The CDR3 nucleotides are TGTGCCAGTAGTATAAGCGGGGGGAATGAGTACAATGAGCAGTTCTTC. It yields the protein CASSISGGNEYNEQFF.

The rearrangement links TRBV6-5 to TRBJ1-2, with 8 positions matching TRBD1. Germline V lookup: CDR1 MNHEY, CDR2 SVGAGI. The CDR3 contains 14 residues. J gave up 4 bases and V 3 bases, and 4 bases lay outside the gene matches. CDR3 in DNA: TGTGCCAGCAGTTATAACAGGGGGACCTATGGCTACACCTTC. Protein sequence: CASSYNRGTYGYTF.

The chain links TRBV5-4 to TRBJ2-6; D perhaps matches TRBD2 (6 bases). Trimming removed 3 bases at V and 2 bases at J, with 12 bases between. This CDR3 has 16 residues. Per the germline V gene, CDR1 is SGHNT and CDR2 is YYREEE (reference sequence). The CDR3 loop is CASSWDGRPGANVLTF. The CDR3, as DNA: TGTGCCAGCAGCTGGGACGGGAGACCTGGGGCCAACGTCCTGACTTTC.

This clone was seen only once. CDR3 DNA sequence: TGTGCCAGCAGTTATACAGGGGGCCAGGAGCTGTTTTTT. Translation gives CASSYTGGQELFF. This chain links TRBV12-3 or TRBV12-4 with TRBJ2-2; 9 bases agree with TRBD1. Losses at the gene ends were 4 bases for V and 10 bases for J; bases not matched to a gene: 4. CDR3 length: 13 amino acids.

The CDR3 DNA follows: TGTGCCAGCAGCTTAGGACAGGGAGGATGGAGCACTGAAGCTTTCTTT. Amino acid sequence: CASSLGQGGWSTEAFF. V and J are TRBV11-2 and TRBJ1-1; 7 bases are shared with TRBD1. From germline, CDR1 is SGHAT and CDR2 FQNNGV. CDR3 length: 16 residues. Trimming at V came to 1 base and at J to 4 bases, leaving 9 bases not matched to a gene. Full variable domain (rest looked up from reference TRBV11-2 and TRBJ1-1): EAGVAQSPRYKIIEKRQSVAFWCNPISGHATLYWYQQILGQGPKLLIQFQNNGVVDDSQLPKDRFSAERLKGVDSTLKIQPAKLEDSAVYLCASSLGQGGWSTEAFFGQGTRLTVV.

CDR3 DNA: TGTGCCAGCAGGCCGACAGGGGTCCACGAGCAGTACTTC. It yields the protein CASRPTGVHEQYF. The chain uses TRBV12-3 or TRBV12-4 and TRBJ2-7, with TRBD1 matching over 8 bases. The CDR3 spans 13 residues. V was clipped by 6 bases and J by 5 bases; unmatched bases: 6.

The V call is TRBV28, the J call TRBJ1-3; no definite D call. Trimming removed 6 bases at V and 4 bases at J, with 13 bases between. Germline-derived CDR1 and CDR2 are MDHEN and SYDVKM. CDR3 size: 14 residues. This chain's CDR3 is CASSLQVPGNTIYF. The CDR3 nucleotides are TGTGCCAGCAGCCTGCAGGTCCCGGGAAACACCATATATTTT.

The chain links TRBV6-1 to TRBJ2-7; D gene ambiguous. From germline, CDR1 is MNHNS and CDR2 SASEGT. The CDR3 covers 14 residues. V gave up 3 bases and J gave up 1 base, with 10 bases separating them. The CDR3 sequence is CASSDGFSSYEQYF. Written as DNA, the CDR3 is TGTGCCAGCAGTGACGGGTTCTCGTCCTACGAGCAGTACTTC.

The CDR3 here is CASSGSGSTGEQYF. The DNA for the CDR3 is TGTGCCAGCAGTGGCTCCGGGAGCACTGGCGAGCAGTACTTC. J is TRBJ2-7 and V is TRBV28; D might be TRBD2 (6 bases). Germline values: CDR1 MDHEN, CDR2 SYDVKM. Trimming removed 5 bases from V and 6 bases from J, with 17 bases in between. The CDR3 runs to 14 residues.

The chain has TRBV6-5 and TRBJ1-1, with 8 bases aligning to TRBD1. Germline CDR1 is MNHEY and CDR2 is SVGAGI. V lost 6 bases and J lost 10; bases outside the gene matches: 7. CDR3 size: 12 residues. DNA for the CDR3: TGTGCCAGCAGCCGGACAGGGTTTGGAGCTTTCTTT. Translating it yields CASSRTGFGAFF.

The chain carries TRBV28 and TRBJ2-1; 12 bases are a match to TRBD1. Germline V gene lookup returns CDR1 MDHEN and CDR2 SYDVKM. This CDR3 contains 20 residues. V dropped 0 bases and J dropped 5; count of bases not matched to a gene: 14. This CDR3 reads CASSLWMGTGGELGHNEQFF. As DNA, the CDR3 is TGTGCCAGCAGTTTATGGATGGGGACAGGGGGCGAACTGGGGCACAATGAGCAGTTCTTC. Using reference TRBV28 and TRBJ2-1 for the parts outside the CDR3, the full variable domain is DVKVTQSSRYLVKRTGEKVFLECVQDMDHENMFWYRQDPGLGLRLIYFSYDVKMKEKGDIPEGYSVSREKKERFSLILESASTNQTSMYLCASSLWMGTGGELGHNEQFFGPGTRLTVL.

DNA of the CDR3: TGCGCCAGCAGCTGGCCTAGCGGGAGGGAGGTCCGTACAGATACGCAGTATTTT. Protein: CASSWPSGREVRTDTQYF. The chain links TRBV5-1 to TRBJ2-3, with 12 bases identical to TRBD2. The CDR3 sequence is 18 residues long. The J segment lost 3 bases and the V segment lost 3 bases, leaving 11 bases of the junction unmatched. Germline lookup yields CDR1 SGHRS and CDR2 YFSETQ. Looking up the rest from reference TRBV5-1 and TRBJ2-3 gives the full variable domain: KAGVTQTPRYLIKTRGQQVTLSCSPISGHRSVSWYQQTPGQGLQFLFEYFSETQRNKGNFPGRFSGRQFSNSRSEMNVSTLELGDSALYLCASSWPSGREVRTDTQYFGPGTRLTVL.